Below, 6 T cell receptor beta chains from the same sample are listed, as sequenced in a study of CD8+CD57+ T cells in acquired aplastic anemia. Genomic DNA, the template, was used for profiling of the TCR beta VDJ and CDR3. MiXCR, run by TCRdb on the reads, gives a single entry per CDR3 protein. This sample yields some 200,000 distinct CDR3 sequences, of which 48% are seen a single time; around 9.7% belongs to the top ten. Individuals selected for sequencing had exhibited CD8+CD57+ cell expansion on flow cytometry. The specimen was sorted CD4+, CD8+, or CD8+CD57+ T cells (not recorded which) from PBMCs. Receptors originate from a human donor with aplastic anemia.

Of note for this clonotype: A much larger clone differs by one base, so this may be a read error. The chain couples TRBV20-1 to TRBJ1-4; D unclear. The germline V and J ends were trimmed by 4 bases and 5 bases, with 11 bases remaining between them. Germline-derived CDR1 and CDR2 are DFQATT and SNEGSKA (reference sequence). This CDR3 is 13 amino acids long. In DNA, the CDR3 is TGCAGTGCTACCGTGGGCCTAAATGAAAAACTGTTTTTT. Translation: CSATVGLNEKLFF.

The V and J genes are TRBV19 and TRBJ1-1, with D perhaps matching TRBD1 (6 bases). Trimming cost V 10 bases and J 3 bases, with 18 bases left between them. Per the germline V gene, CDR1 is LNHDA and CDR2 is SQIVND (reference sequence). This CDR3 has 14 amino acids. The CDR3 here is CATIRTDSYTEAFF. The CDR3 bases are TGTGCCACCATTCGGACGGACAGTTACACTGAAGCTTTCTTT.

V gene TRBV20-1 combines with J gene TRBJ2-3; 11 positions agree with TRBD1. Losses at the gene ends were 1 base for V and 11 bases for J; bases not matched to a gene: 14. Germline CDR1 DFQATT, CDR2 SNEGSKA (reference sequence). This CDR3 contains 16 residues. The chain's CDR3 is CSARVGDRGTVYEQYF. CDR3 in DNA: TGCAGTGCTAGAGTTGGGGACAGGGGGACGGTTTATGAGCAGTATTTT.

This clonotype was found many times. The J gene is TRBJ2-5, the V gene TRBV3-1; D perhaps matches TRBD2 (5 bases). V lost 1 base and J lost 5, with 14 bases in between. Per the germline V gene, CDR1 is LGHDT and CDR2 is YNNKEL (reference sequence). The CDR3 sequence is 15 residues long. The CDR3 spells CASSQVGTAGETQYF. The CDR3 DNA is TGTGCCAGCAGCCAAGTGGGTACGGCGGGTGAGACCCAGTACTTC.

This clonotype was detected once. V is TRBV24-1 and J is TRBJ2-1; 13 nucleotides agree with TRBD2. The CDR3 totals 17 residues. After removal of 4 bases from V and 8 bases from J, the junction contained 10 bases not matched to a gene. Germline CDR1 and CDR2: KGHDR and SFDVKD. The CDR3 spells CATSDPRTSGGGHEQFF. CDR3 nucleotide sequence: TGTGCCACCAGTGACCCTCGGACTAGCGGGGGTGGTCATGAGCAGTTCTTC.

With respect to this clonotype: A read error is possible here, since a much larger clone lies one base away. The chain couples TRBV5-1 to TRBJ2-3, with D possibly being TRBD2 (6 bases). Germline values: CDR1 SGHRS, CDR2 YFSETQ. The CDR3 loop spans 15 amino acids. CDR3 DNA sequence: TGCGCCAACAGCTTGGCCTGGCGGGAACCGGATACGCAGTATTTT. Translation gives CANSLAWREPDTQYF.